This T cell receptor beta chain originates from a study of patients and donors after allogeneic stem cell transplantation. TCRdb called the RT-PCR reads again in MiXCR, with one record for every CDR3 protein. The table lists roughly 200,000 distinct CDR3 sequences, around two fifths of them singletons. This clonotype was picked up a small number of times. Trimming removed 5 bases from V and 7 bases from J, with 8 bases in between. The CDR3 runs 11 residues. The sequenced sample was blood, either unsorted or a sorted T cell fraction (not recorded which). This TCR was sampled from a human donor who was either an allogeneic HSCT recipient or a stem cell or donor lymphocyte infusion donor (not recorded which). It is not recorded whose cells these are; they may come from a transplant donor. The rearrangement uses TRBV12-3 or TRBV12-4 and TRBJ1-2; no firm D call. In nucleotides, the CDR3 is TGTGCCAGCAGTGCCCGAGGTGGCTACACCTTC. Its translation: CASSARGGYTF.